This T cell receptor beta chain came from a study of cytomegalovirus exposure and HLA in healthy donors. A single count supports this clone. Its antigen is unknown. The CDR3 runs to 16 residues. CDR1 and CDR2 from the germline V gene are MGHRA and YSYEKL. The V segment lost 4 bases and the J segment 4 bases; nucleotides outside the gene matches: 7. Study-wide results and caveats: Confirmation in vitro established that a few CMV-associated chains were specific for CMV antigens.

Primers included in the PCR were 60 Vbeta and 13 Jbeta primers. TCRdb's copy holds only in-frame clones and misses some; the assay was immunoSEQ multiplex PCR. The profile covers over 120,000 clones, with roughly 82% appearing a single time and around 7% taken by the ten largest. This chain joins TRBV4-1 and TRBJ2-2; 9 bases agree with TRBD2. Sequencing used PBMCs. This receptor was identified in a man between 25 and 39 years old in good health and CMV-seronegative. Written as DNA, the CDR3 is TGCGCCAGCAGCCCAGCAAGACTAGCGGCCACCGGGGAGCTGTTTTTT. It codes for CASSPARLAATGELFF.